This T cell receptor beta chain was sequenced during a study of blood T cell repertoires in COVID-19. Study at large: From the United States, Italy and Spain came samples of acute and convalescent COVID-19. T cells, B-cell-depleted T cells, or PBMCs provided the cDNA or gDNA that served as material.

Methods used by the authors: From reference gene primer amplification, estimates of nucleated cell counts were derived. The method was immunoSEQ multiplex PCR; TCRdb's version includes in-frame clones alone and lacks a portion of them. V, J and clone size are taken as reported in that table, and D and trimming were inferred from the DNA itself. The data contain more than 200,000 clones, less than 90% of them singletons. V was clipped by 5 bases and J by 6 bases; unmatched bases: 13. The germline V gene encodes CDR1 SGHRS and CDR2 YFSETQ. The CDR3 is 15 residues long. Seattle patient enrollment occurred during active infection, with longitudinal follow-up thereafter. The count of this clone is one.

Sequenced sample: peripheral blood. The sequence was obtained from a woman aged 80 or older with COVID-19, enrolled during active disease. This chain uses TRBV5-1 with TRBJ2-5; 7 nucleotides align to TRBD1. This chain's CDR3 is CASRLTGTEGKTQYF. In DNA form, the CDR3 reads TGCGCCAGCAGGCTCACCGGGACAGAGGGGAAGACCCAGTACTTC.